The clone carrying this TCR beta chain was found many times. Its antigen is currently unknown. The sample belongs to a study of T cells in Graves' hyperthyroidism and ophthalmopathy. Overall study findings and caveats: The blood repertoire included most of the expanded thyroid clonotypes above 0.001. Ophthalmopathy was separated from stable hyperthyroidism by a 13 V-J model.

From RNA transcripts, TCR beta CDR3 regions were amplified. During a first-round RT-PCR of the TCR CDR3, the HTBI primer set was used. TCRdb redid the calling of the multiplex PCR reads with MiXCR, one entry per CDR3 protein. In the table there are a few hundred thousand distinct CDR3 sequences, around 13% of which are singletons. This CDR3 has 14 residues. Trimming left V 2 bases short and J 9 bases short, with 11 bases between. The chain recombines TRBV12-3 or TRBV12-4 with TRBJ1-6, with D uncertain. The specimen was blood. The receptor was isolated from a woman younger than 45 with Graves' hyperthyroidism that later progressed to Graves' ophthalmopathy. CDR3 region: CASSLRQASSPLHF. CDR3 nucleotides: TGTGCCAGCAGTTTACGGCAGGCTAGTTCACCCCTCCACTTT.